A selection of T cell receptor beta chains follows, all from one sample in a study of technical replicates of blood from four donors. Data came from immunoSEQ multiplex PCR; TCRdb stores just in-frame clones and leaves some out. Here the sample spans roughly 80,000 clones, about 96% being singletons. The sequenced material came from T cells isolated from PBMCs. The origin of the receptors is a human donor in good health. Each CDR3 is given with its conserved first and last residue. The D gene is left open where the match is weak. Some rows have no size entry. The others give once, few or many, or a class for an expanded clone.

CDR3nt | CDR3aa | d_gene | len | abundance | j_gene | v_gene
TGTGCCAGCAGCCATTCGTCGGTCTCAAAGCGCCTCTCTGGAAACACCATATATTTT | CASSHSSVSKRLSGNTIYF | . | 19 | . | TRBJ1-3 | TRBV14
TGTGCCAGCAGCTTAGATATTCCGCAGGAGCAGTTCTTC | CASSLDIPQEQFF | . | 13 | . | TRBJ2-1 | TRBV11-2
TGCGCCAGCAGCCGACTTCCGAGTAGCGGTCGATACCAAGAGACCCAGTACTTC | CASSRLPSSGRYQETQYF | . | 18 | . | TRBJ2-5 | TRBV4-1
TGTGCCAGCAGTTACATCGGGGGAAAGGCCTACGAGCAGTACTTC | CASSYIGGKAYEQYF | . | 15 | . | TRBJ2-7 | TRBV6-5
TGTGCCAGCAGTGGGGGGGACTACGAGCAGTACTTC | CASSGGDYEQYF | TRBD2 | 12 | . | TRBJ2-7 | TRBV7-9
TGTGCCAGCAGTTCTAATCAGGGAAGAACTAATGAAAAACTGTTTTTT | CASSSNQGRTNEKLFF | . | 16 | . | TRBJ1-4 | TRBV6-6
TGCAGCGTCGTATCGGGAAGTTATGGCTACACCTTC | CSVVSGSYGYTF | . | 12 | once | TRBJ1-2 | TRBV29-1
TGTGCCAGCAGCTCAGTGGGACAGGTACACGAGCAGTACTTC | CASSSVGQVHEQYF | TRBD1 | 14 | . | TRBJ2-7 | TRBV5-4
TGTGCCAGCAGCTTGGATGCGGGAGCCGAAAATGAGCAGTTCTTC | CASSLDAGAENEQFF | TRBD2 | 15 | . | TRBJ2-1 | TRBV5-4
TGTGCCAGCGGACTAGCGGGAGTGAATGAGCAGTTCTTC | CASGLAGVNEQFF | TRBD2 | 13 | . | TRBJ2-1 | TRBV9